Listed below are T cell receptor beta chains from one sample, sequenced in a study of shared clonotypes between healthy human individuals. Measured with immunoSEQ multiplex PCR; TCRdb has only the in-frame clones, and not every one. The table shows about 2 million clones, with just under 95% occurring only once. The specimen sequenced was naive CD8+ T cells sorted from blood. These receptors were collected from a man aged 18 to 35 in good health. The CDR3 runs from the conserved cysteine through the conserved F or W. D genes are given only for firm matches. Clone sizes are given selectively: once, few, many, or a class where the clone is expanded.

CDR3: CASSATGTEAFF; DNA: TGTGCCAGCAGCGCTACGGGCACTGAAGCTTTCTTT; D: NA; size: NA; V: TRBV9; J: TRBJ1-1
CDR3: CAWSVSAGGELFF; DNA: TGTGCCTGGAGTGTGTCGGCGGGCGGGGAGCTGTTTTTT; D: NA; size: few; V: TRBV30; J: TRBJ2-2
CDR3: CASSSSGNYEQYF; DNA: TGTGCCAGCAGCTCTAGCGGCAACTACGAGCAGTACTTC; D: TRBD2; size: NA; V: TRBV7-9; J: TRBJ2-7
CDR3: CASSQTRTPNTEAFF; DNA: TGTGCCAGCAGCCAGACTAGGACGCCGAACACTGAAGCTTTCTTT; D: NA; size: NA; V: TRBV11-1; J: TRBJ1-1
CDR3: CASSLGTGEAFF; DNA: TGTGCCAGCAGCTTGGGCACAGGAGAAGCTTTCTTT; D: NA; size: NA; V: TRBV5-6; J: TRBJ1-1
CDR3: CASSQDQGIAYEQYF; DNA: TGCGCCAGCAGCCAAGATCAAGGGATTGCCTACGAGCAGTACTTC; D: NA; size: NA; V: TRBV4-1; J: TRBJ2-7
CDR3: CASSSPGGGRDNEQFF; DNA: TGTGCCAGCAGCTCCCCCGGCGGGGGGCGCGACAATGAGCAGTTCTTC; D: TRBD2; size: NA; V: TRBV7-8; J: TRBJ2-1
CDR3: CSAPSGDIAFF; DNA: TGCAGTGCTCCCTCCGGGGACATAGCTTTCTTT; D: NA; size: NA; V: TRBV20-1; J: TRBJ1-1
CDR3: CAGRDRGIYGYTF; DNA: TGCGCCGGGAGGGACAGGGGAATCTATGGCTACACCTTC; D: TRBD1; size: few; V: TRBV10-1; J: TRBJ1-2
CDR3: CASSPGQGSYEQYF; DNA: TGTGCCAGCAGCCCCGGACAGGGGTCCTACGAGCAGTACTTC; D: TRBD1; size: NA; V: TRBV5-6; J: TRBJ2-7
CDR3: CASSYGAGYEQYF; DNA: TGTGCCAGCAGTTACGGGGCCGGGTACGAGCAGTACTTC; D: NA; size: NA; V: TRBV6-5; J: TRBJ2-7
CDR3: CASSSRYRGAGEKLFF; DNA: TGTGCCAGCAGTTCACGATACAGGGGCGCCGGTGAAAAACTGTTTTTT; D: TRBD1; size: NA; V: TRBV28; J: TRBJ1-4
CDR3: CALDPGTSGGSERDTQYF; DNA: TGTGCCCTGGACCCGGGGACTAGCGGGGGATCTGAGCGAGATACGCAGTATTTT; D: TRBD2; size: NA; V: TRBV30; J: TRBJ2-3
CDR3: CASSLLRDGGGEQYF; DNA: TGTGCCAGCAGCCTACTCCGGGACGGCGGCGGTGAGCAGTACTTC; D: NA; size: NA; V: TRBV11-2; J: TRBJ2-7
CDR3: CASSSDQAAYTDTQYF; DNA: TGTGCCAGCAGCTCCGACCAGGCGGCCTACACAGATACGCAGTATTTT; D: NA; size: NA; V: TRBV13; J: TRBJ2-3
CDR3: CASRENQGEEVSDGYTF; DNA: TGTGCCAGCAGGGAAAATCAGGGGGAGGAAGTGAGTGATGGCTACACCTTC; D: TRBD1; size: NA; V: TRBV2; J: TRBJ1-2
CDR3: CASSDLQWGSEQYF; DNA: TGTGCCAGCAGTGACCTTCAATGGGGCTCCGAGCAGTACTTC; D: NA; size: NA; V: TRBV6-1; J: TRBJ2-7
CDR3: CASSVGRDYNEQFF; DNA: TGTGCCAGCAGCGTAGGGCGGGACTACAATGAGCAGTTCTTC; D: NA; size: NA; V: TRBV9; J: TRBJ2-1
CDR3: CASSEGNTEAFF; DNA: TGCGCCAGCAGTGAAGGTAACACTGAAGCTTTCTTT; D: NA; size: NA; V: TRBV10-2; J: TRBJ1-1
CDR3: CASSYSGYNEQFF; DNA: TGTGCCAGCAGCTATTCCGGATACAATGAGCAGTTCTTC; D: NA; size: NA; V: TRBV11-3; J: TRBJ2-1
CDR3: CASSQGVSGGLQETQYF; DNA: TGCGCCAGCAGCCAAGGGGTATCAGGGGGCTTACAAGAGACCCAGTACTTC; D: TRBD1; size: NA; V: TRBV4-1; J: TRBJ2-5
CDR3: CAISEAGWTYEQYF; DNA: TGTGCCATCTCGGAGGCGGGGTGGACCTACGAGCAGTACTTC; D: NA; size: NA; V: TRBV28; J: TRBJ2-7
CDR3: CASSFSYSNEQFF; DNA: TGTGCCAGCAGTTTCAGTTACAGCAATGAGCAGTTCTTC; D: NA; size: NA; V: TRBV27; J: TRBJ2-1
CDR3: CASTDIGVAGYTDTQYF; DNA: TGTGCCAGCACCGATATCGGAGTAGCGGGGTACACAGATACGCAGTATTTT; D: TRBD2; size: NA; V: TRBV5-6; J: TRBJ2-3
CDR3: CASSLSGVGTEAFF; DNA: TGTGCCAGCAGTTTATCTGGGGTTGGGACTGAAGCTTTCTTT; D: NA; size: NA; V: TRBV28; J: TRBJ1-1
CDR3: CASSVGLGITYNEQFF; DNA: TGTGCCAGCAGCGTAGGCCTAGGGATTACCTACAATGAGCAGTTCTTC; D: NA; size: NA; V: TRBV9; J: TRBJ2-1
CDR3: CASSPRTSYEQYF; DNA: TGTGCCAGCAGCCCACGGACTAGCTACGAGCAGTACTTC; D: TRBD2; size: NA; V: TRBV7-9; J: TRBJ2-7
CDR3: CASTTRGLNYGYTF; DNA: TGTGCCAGCACCACAAGGGGGTTAAACTATGGCTACACCTTC; D: NA; size: NA; V: TRBV28; J: TRBJ1-2
CDR3: CSARPGTEAFF; DNA: TGCAGTGCTCGGCCCGGGACAGAAGCTTTCTTT; D: NA; size: NA; V: TRBV20-1; J: TRBJ1-1
CDR3: CASSHDSSYEQYF; DNA: TGCGCCAGCAGCCACGACAGCTCCTACGAGCAGTACTTC; D: NA; size: NA; V: TRBV5-1; J: TRBJ2-7
CDR3: CASSYSAGPNSYEQYF; DNA: TGTGCCAGCAGTTACTCAGCGGGACCGAACTCCTACGAGCAGTACTTC; D: TRBD2; size: NA; V: TRBV6-5; J: TRBJ2-7
CDR3: CASGGRQGNTIYF; DNA: TGTGCCAGCGGGGGAAGGCAGGGAAACACCATATATTTT; D: NA; size: NA; V: TRBV11-2; J: TRBJ1-3
CDR3: CASTYSGGAADTQYF; DNA: TGTGCCAGCACCTATAGCGGGGGGGCCGCAGATACGCAGTATTTT; D: TRBD2; size: NA; V: TRBV27; J: TRBJ2-3
CDR3: CASSLSPRSTGELFF; DNA: TGTGCCAGCAGCTTAAGCCCCCGGAGCACCGGGGAGCTGTTTTTT; D: NA; size: NA; V: TRBV7-9; J: TRBJ2-2
CDR3: CASSLANQETQYF; DNA: TGTGCCAGTAGCTTAGCGAACCAAGAGACCCAGTACTTC; D: NA; size: NA; V: TRBV19; J: TRBJ2-5
CDR3: CASSLSPPGRYNEQFF; DNA: TGTGCCAGCAGTTTATCGCCCCCGGGGCGCTACAATGAGCAGTTCTTC; D: NA; size: once; V: TRBV27; J: TRBJ2-1
CDR3: CASSPAGSQETQYF; DNA: TGCGCCAGCAGCCCGGCGGGGTCTCAAGAGACCCAGTACTTC; D: NA; size: NA; V: TRBV10-1; J: TRBJ2-5
CDR3: CASSLDRQKETQYF; DNA: TGTGCCAGCAGCTTAGATCGGCAGAAAGAGACCCAGTACTTC; D: NA; size: NA; V: TRBV7-9; J: TRBJ2-5
CDR3: CASSQDLRGEETQYF; DNA: TGCGCCAGCAGCCAAGATCTTAGAGGGGAAGAGACCCAGTACTTC; D: NA; size: once; V: TRBV4-1; J: TRBJ2-5
CDR3: CASSPPRGQGLQETQYF; DNA: TGCGCCAGCAGCCCCCCCAGGGGACAGGGATTACAAGAGACCCAGTACTTC; D: TRBD1; size: NA; V: TRBV4-1; J: TRBJ2-5
CDR3: CASSTTSGEETQYF; DNA: TGTGCCAGCAGTACGACTAGCGGGGAAGAGACCCAGTACTTC; D: TRBD2; size: NA; V: TRBV6-6; J: TRBJ2-5
CDR3: CAWRPSGRAVTGELFF; DNA: TGTGCCTGGAGACCTAGCGGGAGGGCCGTAACCGGGGAGCTGTTTTTT; D: TRBD2; size: NA; V: TRBV30; J: TRBJ2-2
CDR3: CASSPGQGNYGYTF; DNA: TGTGCCAGCAGCCCTGGACAGGGCAACTATGGCTACACCTTC; D: TRBD1; size: NA; V: TRBV5-4; J: TRBJ1-2
CDR3: CASGLGLANEQFF; DNA: TGTGCTAGTGGTTTGGGGTTGGCCAATGAGCAGTTCTTC; D: NA; size: NA; V: TRBV12-5; J: TRBJ2-1
CDR3: CASSQGQTLYGYTF; DNA: TGCGCCAGCAGCCAAGGACAGACGCTTTATGGCTACACCTTC; D: NA; size: once; V: TRBV4-1; J: TRBJ1-2
CDR3: CASSPIAGQQFF; DNA: TGTGCCAGCAGCCCTATAGCGGGCCAGCAGTTCTTC; D: TRBD2; size: NA; V: TRBV9; J: TRBJ2-1
CDR3: CASSQLGVHEQYF; DNA: TGCGCCAGCAGCCAACTAGGGGTGCACGAGCAGTACTTC; D: NA; size: NA; V: TRBV4-1; J: TRBJ2-7
CDR3: CASSLLGQGMSPLHF; DNA: TGTGCCAGCAGCTTATTGGGACAGGGGATGTCACCCCTCCACTTT; D: TRBD1; size: NA; V: TRBV7-3; J: TRBJ1-6
CDR3: CASSSRGLGYGYTF; DNA: TGTGCCAGCAGTTCCAGGGGGCTAGGCTATGGCTACACCTTC; D: TRBD1; size: NA; V: TRBV27; J: TRBJ1-2
CDR3: CSAGTANEKLFF; DNA: TGCAGCGCTGGGACAGCTAATGAAAAACTGTTTTTT; D: TRBD1; size: NA; V: TRBV29-1; J: TRBJ1-4
CDR3: CASWPEGSYNEQFF; DNA: TGTGCCAGCTGGCCTGAGGGGTCCTACAATGAGCAGTTCTTC; D: NA; size: NA; V: TRBV28; J: TRBJ2-1
CDR3: CASSLGAGSYEQYF; DNA: TGTGCCAGCAGCTTGGGGGCCGGCTCCTACGAGCAGTACTTC; D: NA; size: NA; V: TRBV11-2; J: TRBJ2-7
CDR3: CATPRNTGELFF; DNA: TGTGCCACCCCAAGGAACACCGGGGAGCTGTTTTTT; D: NA; size: NA; V: TRBV2; J: TRBJ2-2
CDR3: CASSFRTGAAKAFF; DNA: TGTGCCAGCAGCTTCAGGACAGGGGCCGCCAAAGCTTTCTTT; D: TRBD1; size: NA; V: TRBV5-6; J: TRBJ1-1
CDR3: CASPVGQGNTDTQYF; DNA: TGTGCCAGCCCGGTGGGACAGGGGAACACAGATACGCAGTATTTT; D: TRBD1; size: NA; V: TRBV6-1; J: TRBJ2-3